This T cell receptor (beta chain) was sequenced for a study of OX40 agonist ivuxolimab in advanced cancers. Study summary: Participants, about 83% male, averaged around 64 years of age, ranging from roughly 20 to 85. Eligibility rules accepted prior anti-PD-1, anti-PD-L1 or anti-CTLA-4 therapy, and 35% to 45% had some.

Libraries were prepared by immunoSEQ multiplex PCR; TCRdb keeps only in-frame clonotypes and omits some of them. The profile shows 76,000 or so clones, over 75% of them singletons. The germline V gene encodes CDR1 ENHRY and CDR2 SYGVKD. CDR3 length: 15 residues. The V and J ends lost 8 bases and 1 base, in that order; junction bases with no gene match: 4. The source of this sequence is an adult with an advanced solid tumor such as melanoma, head and neck, liver or kidney cancer. V is TRBV10-3 and J is TRBJ2-7; 14 bases match TRBD2. The material was CD4+ or CD8+ T cells sorted from blood, obtained in a trial of the OX40 agonist ivuxolimab. CDR3 in amino acids: CAIGGLAGDSYEQYF. In DNA, the CDR3 is TGTGCCATCGGGGGACTAGCGGGGGATTCCTACGAGCAGTACTTC.